This T cell receptor beta chain came from a study of response to subunit inactivated influenza vaccine. Overall study results and limits: It was suggested by the authors that few new T cells are recruited by each seasonal influenza vaccination.

This clonotype has a count of ten or more. Its target is not known. Each CDR3 protein is one row after TCRdb ran MiXCR on the RT-PCR reads. This sample carries about 240,000 distinct CDR3 sequences, 12% of them seen once, and the ten largest clones take approximately 8.4%. This TCR was sampled from a man in his forties or fifties who received an inactivated influenza vaccine. This specimen consisted of non-naive T cells sorted from PBMCs, obtained roughly 15 days before vaccination.

CDR3 sequence reads: CASSIKSGRGQEQYF. As DNA, the CDR3 is TGTGCCAGCAGTATAAAAAGCGGGAGGGGTCAAGAGCAGTACTTC. V gene TRBV7-2 combines with J gene TRBJ2-7, with 10 bases that match TRBD2. CDR1 is SGHTA, CDR2 FQGNSA, per germline. This CDR3 region has 15 residues. The V and J ends lost 6 bases and 7 bases, in that order; junction bases with no gene match: 12.